Given below is one T cell receptor beta chain in context. What it binds is unknown. The germline V and J ends were trimmed by 6 bases and 8 bases, with 14 bases remaining between them. The CDR3 is 13 residues long. These data come from a study of Ad26.COV2.S vaccination and SARS-CoV-2 variants. Study outcomes and limitations: Vaccinees displayed broader spike-specific TCR repertoires than placebo recipients.

Libraries were prepared by immunoSEQ multiplex PCR; TCRdb keeps only in-frame clonotypes and omits some of them. The repertoire includes 120,000 to 150,000 clones, around 86% of them detected once, and 5% sits in the top ten. This TCR was sampled from a human donor who had recovered from COVID-19. This specimen consisted of peripheral blood, obtained after recovery from COVID-19. The rearrangement links TRBV12-3 or TRBV12-4 to TRBJ1-3, with unresolved D. Here the CDR3 DNA reads TGTGCCAGCAGCCTTCCAAGGTCAGACACCATATATTTT. This translates into CASSLPRSDTIYF.